Listed below are T cell receptor beta chains from one sample, sequenced in a study of a mutant IDH1 vaccine in newly diagnosed glioma. Their antigens are not known. Measured with immunoSEQ multiplex PCR; TCRdb has only the in-frame clones, and not every one. The sample comprises roughly 35,000 clones, roughly 70% of which are singletons, and approximately 9.1% rests with the top ten. Specimen: PBMCs, collected from a glioma patient whose treatment included an IDH1 peptide vaccine. The receptors come from a man aged 40-49 years with glioma. Both conserved end residues are part of each CDR3. The order of the fields is clone size, D gene, J gene, V gene, CDR3 protein, CDR3 DNA. A D gene is named only where the DNA matches it firmly. Clone size appears in some rows only: once, few, many, or a class for an expanded clone.

.	.	TRBJ1-2	TRBV7-2	CASSQRDLVIGYTF	TGTGCCAGCAGCCAACGGGACCTAGTTATCGGCTACACCTTC
.	.	TRBJ2-1	TRBV10-3	CAISESGRGNIDEQFF	TGTGCCATCAGTGAGTCGGGTAGGGGGAATATCGATGAGCAGTTCTTC
.	TRBD1	TRBJ1-6	TRBV9	CASSGTQGASSPLHF	TGTGCCAGCAGCGGGACACAGGGGGCTAGTTCACCCCTCCACTTT
.	.	TRBJ1-2	TRBV19	CASSIVREGGYTF	TGTGCCAGTAGTATTGTCAGGGAAGGCGGCTACACCTTC
.	.	TRBJ2-2	TRBV23-1	CASSQSGQEEPGELFF	TGCGCCAGCAGTCAATCAGGGCAGGAAGAACCCGGGGAGCTGTTTTTT
.	.	TRBJ2-1	TRBV30	CAWSVLRGDEQFF	TGTGCCTGGAGTGTACTGAGGGGAGATGAGCAGTTCTTC
.	TRBD1	TRBJ2-7	TRBV15	CATSPRDSVAYEQYF	TGTGCCACCAGCCCTCGGGACAGCGTAGCCTACGAGCAGTACTTC
few	.	TRBJ1-1	TRBV7-2	CASSLRGEGEAFF	TGTGCCAGCAGCCTACGGGGGGAAGGTGAAGCTTTCTTT
.	.	TRBJ1-2	TRBV5-1	CASSFGGDTNYGYTF	TGCGCCAGCAGCTTCGGTGGGGACACTAACTATGGCTACACCTTC
.	.	TRBJ1-6	TRBV12-1	CASSPGQGVIDNSPLHF	TGTGCCAGCAGCCCCGGACAGGGGGTCATAGATAATTCACCCCTCCACTTT
.	.	TRBJ2-7	TRBV5-1	CASSAYRSSYEQYF	TGCGCCAGCAGCGCGTACCGGAGCTCCTACGAGCAGTACTTC
.	TRBD1	TRBJ2-5	TRBV5-1	CASSRTGDFQETQYF	TGCGCCAGCAGCCGGACAGGGGATTTCCAAGAGACCCAGTACTTC
.	.	TRBJ2-7	TRBV6-1	CASSPKDRNYEQYF	TGTGCCAGCAGTCCTAAAGACAGGAACTACGAGCAGTACTTC
.	.	TRBJ2-2	TRBV11-3	CASSLGGWWRGPGTGELFF	TGTGCCAGCAGCTTAGGCGGGTGGTGGCGGGGGCCGGGAACCGGGGAGCTGTTTTTT
.	TRBD2	TRBJ2-7	TRBV9	CASSVTSGATYEQYF	TGTGCCAGCAGCGTTACTAGCGGGGCAACCTACGAGCAGTACTTC
.	TRBD2	TRBJ2-1	TRBV6-5	CASSPGLHGGEQFF	TGTGCCAGCAGCCCGGGACTACACGGCGGGGAGCAGTTCTTC
.	.	TRBJ1-1	TRBV18	CASSPPRELNTEAFF	TGTGCCAGCTCACCACCGAGGGAACTGAACACTGAAGCTTTCTTT
.	TRBD2	TRBJ2-1	TRBV19	CASSGRGLAGTDRYNEQFF	TGTGCCAGTAGTGGAAGGGGACTAGCGGGAACCGATCGGTACAATGAGCAGTTCTTC
.	.	TRBJ1-1	TRBV5-1	CASSLGAGRTEAFF	TGCGCCAGCAGCTTGGGTGCGGGTCGGACTGAAGCTTTCTTT
.	TRBD1	TRBJ2-2	TRBV14	CASSRITGTANTGELFF	TGTGCCAGCAGCCGCATAACCGGGACAGCGAACACCGGGGAGCTGTTTTTT
.	TRBD2	TRBJ2-1	TRBV6-5	CASSSTSGLLHEQFF	TGTGCCAGCAGCTCCACTAGCGGCCTACTCCATGAGCAGTTCTTC
.	.	TRBJ2-1	TRBV7-2	CASSPGGTGGEQFF	TGTGCCAGCAGCCCCGGAGGTACAGGCGGTGAGCAGTTCTTC
.	TRBD1	TRBJ2-7	TRBV29-1	CSVEERGTVYEQYF	TGCAGCGTTGAAGAGAGGGGGACAGTCTACGAGCAGTACTTC
.	.	TRBJ1-2	TRBV5-6	CASSLDRGFAGYTF	TGTGCCAGCAGCTTGGATCGGGGGTTCGCTGGCTACACCTTC
.	.	TRBJ2-4	TRBV2	CASSVPELAKNIQYF	TGTGCCAGCAGTGTACCGGAACTAGCCAAAAACATTCAGTACTTC
.	.	TRBJ1-2	TRBV5-6	CASSLEGANYGYTF	TGTGCCAGCAGCCTAGAAGGAGCTAACTATGGCTACACCTTC
.	TRBD2	TRBJ2-7	TRBV18	CASSPLAGDEQYF	TGTGCCAGCTCACCGCTGGCGGGGGATGAGCAGTACTTC
.	TRBD1	TRBJ1-2	TRBV7-8	CASSLPGLDRGSKYGYTF	TGTGCCAGCAGCTTACCTGGGTTAGACAGGGGGTCTAAATATGGCTACACCTTC
.	TRBD2	TRBJ2-2	TRBV11-3	CASSAKAGGGNTGELFF	TGTGCCAGCAGCGCAAAAGCGGGAGGGGGAAACACCGGGGAGCTGTTTTTT
.	.	TRBJ2-5	TRBV29-1	CSALGTLEETQYF	TGCAGCGCCCTGGGGACCTTAGAAGAGACCCAGTACTTC
.	TRBD1	TRBJ2-7	TRBV18	CASSRDRLVNEQYF	TGTGCCAGCTCACGGGACAGACTCGTGAACGAGCAGTACTTC
.	TRBD2	TRBJ2-1	TRBV11-2	CASSPTTSVDEQFF	TGTGCCAGCAGCCCAACGACTAGCGTGGATGAGCAGTTCTTC
.	.	TRBJ1-2	TRBV11-2	CASSLVRTNGYTF	TGTGCCAGCAGCTTAGTACGAACCAATGGCTACACCTTC
.	.	TRBJ1-1	TRBV4-3	CASSPPGGVNTEAFF	TGCGCCAGCAGCCCCCCTGGTGGGGTGAACACTGAAGCTTTCTTT
.	.	TRBJ2-3	TRBV7-2	CASTSTDTQYF	TGTGCCAGCACCAGCACAGATACGCAGTATTTT
.	.	TRBJ2-3	TRBV19	CASSQGGDTQYF	TGTGCCAGTAGTCAGGGCGGAGATACGCAGTATTTT
.	.	TRBJ2-7	TRBV18	CASSPQETEQYF	TGTGCCAGCTCACCCCAAGAGACAGAGCAGTACTTC
.	.	TRBJ1-2	TRBV28	CASKTPGNYGYTF	TGTGCCAGCAAGACGCCCGGTAACTATGGCTACACCTTC
few	.	TRBJ2-1	TRBV11-2	CASSLGDQQFF	TGTGCCAGCAGCTTAGGGGATCAGCAGTTCTTC
once	.	TRBJ1-1	TRBV5-8	CASSVGMMNTEAFF	TGTGCCAGCAGCGTGGGGATGATGAACACTGAAGCTTTCTTT